The source of this T cell receptor beta chain is a study of T cells in Graves' hyperthyroidism and ophthalmopathy (dated by TCRdb to between 2017 and 2020). General notes on the study: Peripheral blood samples were taken at the time of initial diagnosis, prior to any treatment. To identify TCR V-J signatures that set the groups apart, the researchers used a discovery cohort of more than 95 patients, made up of some 41 with Graves' ophthalmopathy and around 58 with stable Graves' hyperthyroidism. Prospective prediction of ophthalmopathy was tested in an independent validation cohort of 18 hyperthyroidism patients and some 17 patients who later progressed to ophthalmopathy. The 85 to 100 discovery patients were randomly split 7:3 into training and test sets. The study also compared thyroid tissue and blood T-cell repertoires from 5 to 7 Graves' hyperthyroidism patients. Once sampling was done, hyperthyroidism patients were given methimazole at a starting dose of 30 mg daily, whereas ophthalmopathy patients were given high-dose intravenous methylprednisolone. The paper describes TCR Vbeta CDR3 sequencing of 135 peripheral blood samples, made up of 43 ophthalmopathy patients, roughly 72 hyperthyroidism patients and 17 progressor patients. General study outcomes and caveats: No statistical method was used to fix the sample size in advance, and group allocation was not hidden from the investigators. A 13 V-J signature model separated ophthalmopathy from stable hyperthyroidism, with just over 85% sensitivity and 81.08% specificity in cross-validation and 80%/75% in testing. Most expanded thyroid clonotypes (frequency above 0.001) were also detected in blood, a finding suggesting that blood repertoires may reflect thyroid immune responses. In validation, the model predicted progression to ophthalmopathy a median of about 5.9 months before onset, with approximately 68% sensitivity and roughly 72% specificity.

This clonotype was seen a single time. The antigen this receptor binds is unknown. A much larger clonotype is one base distant, so this may be a read error. Moderately to severely active disease, a Clinical Activity Score of at least 3, a NOSPECS grade of at least 4, and a duration under 3 months were present in ophthalmopathy patients. The study excluded patients with uncontrolled infections, other autoimmune diseases, pregnancy or lactation. Clinical symptoms, serum thyroxine and TRAb, thyroid ultrasound, and orbital computed tomography formed the basis for the diagnoses. PBMCs were isolated from about 9.2 ml of fresh peripheral blood by Ficoll-Paque density gradient centrifugation. Total RNA was extracted using Trizol reagent, and RNA quality was assessed on an Agilent 2100 Bioanalyzer. Its CDR3 holds 16 amino acids, cysteine through phenylalanine. Just the 48-base CDR3 DNA is kept, in frame starting at base 1. From V the trimming removes 3 bases and from J it removes 4 bases, while the gene matches leave 9 bases of the junction unaccounted for. The CDR1 and CDR2 encoded by the germline V gene (reference sequence) are DFQATT and SNEGSKA.

The TCR beta CDR3 regions were amplified from RNA transcripts. For the first round of RT-PCR on the TCR CDR3, the HTBI primer set was used together with the Qiagen OneStep RT-PCR kit. Libraries were constructed in a second round of multiplex PCR, after which size selection and purification were performed. Libraries were sequenced paired-end with 100 bp reads on an Illumina HiSeq2000. The source study handled its data this way. SOAPnuke was used to process the raw data, removing reads that contained adapters or uncalled bases, had a mean Phred below 15, or lacked an exact match to the constant primer or identifier. COPE v1.2.5 was used to merge the high-quality paired reads, and each unique nucleotide sequence was defined as a clonotype. Clonotypes were aligned to IMGT TRBV, TRBD and TRBJ reference segments using MiTCR v1.1. Only V-J combinations with frequency above 0.0001, covering 99.2% of repertoires, were analysed. The TCS score was defined as F50 (clonal expansion) divided by E x V (chaos), with BLOSUM62-based TCRdist calculated between CDR3 peptides within each V-J. Welch's t-statistics and random forest reduced just over 500 V-J features to 13, which were used in a naive Bayes classifier (R e1071). Using fastp trimming at Q25 and MiXCR clonotype assembly, TCRdb reanalyzed the public sequencing data and kept in-frame beta chains. Rows are combined by CDR3 protein, so each entry shows the most common genes and DNA. TCRdb's processing, not the study's, gives the V and J calls here. The sample records around 240,000 distinct CDR3 sequences, over 15% of which are singletons. The ten largest make up more than 25% of the sample.

This TCR derives from a woman between 18 and 29 years old with Graves' ophthalmopathy. Sequencing was carried out using blood. Recombination joined TRBV20-1 with TRBJ2-5; 12 central bases correspond to TRBD2. The CDR3 protein: CSARPTSGGSRETQYF. In nucleotide form, the sequence is TGCAGTGCTAGGCCAACTAGCGGGGGGAGCCGAGAGACCCAGTACTTC.